The TCR beta chain described here comes from a study of blood T cell repertoires in COVID-19. Study-level background: Some COVID-19 samples were acute and others convalescent; all came from the United States, Italy and Spain. PBMCs, B-cell-depleted T cells, or T cells were the source of the cDNA or gDNA that made up the material.

Germline lookup yields CDR1 SEHNR and CDR2 FQNEAQ (reference sequence). The CDR3 loop spans 18 amino acids. The trim removed 4 bases at V and 0 bases at J, leaving 10 bases unmatched. Per the original data handling: Estimation of nucleated cell counts was performed using reference gene primer amplification. Profiling relied on immunoSEQ multiplex PCR, and the TCRdb table lists in-frame clones only, not all of them. That table supplies the V and J calls and clone size; D and trimming were determined from the DNA. The sample has some 55,000 clones, about three quarters seen once. This clone came up many times.

This TCR was recovered from a man aged 70-80 years with active or convalescent COVID-19. This rearrangement joins TRBV7-9 to TRBJ2-3; 10 bases align to TRBD2. Input material: peripheral blood. The CDR3 DNA follows: TGTGCCAGCAGCTCGCCGGAACTAGCGGGATCTAGCACAGATACGCAGTATTTT. This sequence encodes CASSSPELAGSSTDTQYF.